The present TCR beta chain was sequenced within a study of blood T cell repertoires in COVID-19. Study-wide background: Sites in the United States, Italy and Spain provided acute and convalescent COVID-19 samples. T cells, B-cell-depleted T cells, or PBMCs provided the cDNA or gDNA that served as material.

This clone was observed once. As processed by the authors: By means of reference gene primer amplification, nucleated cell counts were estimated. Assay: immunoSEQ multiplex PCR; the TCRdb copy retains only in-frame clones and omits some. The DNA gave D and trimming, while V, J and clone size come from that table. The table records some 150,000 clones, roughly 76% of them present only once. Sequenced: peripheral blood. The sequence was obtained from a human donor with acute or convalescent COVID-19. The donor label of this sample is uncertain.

The CDR3 reads CASSLGQGRVEAFF. The CDR3 region has the DNA TGTGCCAGCAGCTTGGGGCAGGGCAGGGTTGAAGCTTTCTTT. The chain is built from TRBV5-5 and TRBJ1-1, with D possibly TRBD1 on 5 matching bases. Germline CDR1 reads SGHKS; CDR2 reads YYEKEE (reference sequence). The V end was cut by 0 bases, the J end by 7 bases, with 13 bases between. The CDR3 contains 14 residues.